The 24 T cell receptor beta chains below all came from one sample that was sequenced in a study of CD8+ T cells in alopecia areata. Following RNA extraction, reverse transcription yielded cDNA that acted as the sequencing template. Sequenced by immunoSEQ multiplex PCR; TCRdb stores in-frame clones only, minus some. The data hold 150,000 or so clones, with roughly 50% observed a single time. Sequences were obtained from CD4+ T cells sorted from blood. These receptors all stem from a human donor with alopecia areata.

This clone was counted between two and nine times. The chain employs TRBV4-1 and TRBJ2-5; 11 bases agree with TRBD2. Germline V gene data show CDR1 as MGHRA and CDR2 as YSYEKL. The CDR3 covers 15 residues. V dropped 2 bases and J dropped 4; count of bases not matched to a gene: 3. CDR3 amino acids: CASSQLGLAGETQYF. The CDR3 coding sequence is TGCGCCAGCAGCCAATTAGGACTAGCGGGAGAGACCCAGTACTTC.

The chain uses TRBV29-1 and TRBJ1-3, with unresolved D. V lost 1 base and J 4 bases, leaving 5 bases between the germline ends. This CDR3 spans 12 amino acids. The germline V gene encodes CDR1 SQVTM and CDR2 ANQGSEA. The CDR3 sequence is CSVEGFGNTIYF. CDR3 coding DNA: TGCAGCGTTGAAGGGTTCGGAAACACCATATATTTT.

The sample holds a few counts of this clone. J is TRBJ2-1 and V is TRBV29-1, with 10 positions matching TRBD1. The length of the CDR3 is 14 residues. The V segment lost 6 bases and the J segment 8 bases; nucleotides outside the gene matches: 10. CDR1 is SQVTM, CDR2 ANQGSEA, per germline. The CDR3 loop reads CSVTPGQGSDEQFF. The CDR3 DNA follows: TGCAGCGTGACCCCGGGACAGGGGAGTGATGAGCAGTTCTTC.

This clone was picked up a small number of times. The rearrangement links TRBV18 to TRBJ2-1; possibly TRBD1 or TRBD2 for D (5 bases each). V lost 4 bases, J lost 6 bases, and 19 bases lay in between. Germline V gene lookup returns CDR1 KGHSH and CDR2 LQKENI. CDR3 length: 16 residues. The CDR3 sequence: CASSRKPSGLGNEQFF. CDR3 in DNA: TGTGCCAGCTCACGTAAGCCATCGGGGCTGGGCAATGAGCAGTTCTTC.

The chain carries TRBV27 and TRBJ2-7; 11 positions match TRBD2. The germline V gene has CDR1 MNHEY and CDR2 SMNVEV (reference sequence). Trimming cost V 5 bases and J 4 bases; bases outside gene matches: 7. The CDR3 is 15 residues long. CDR3 coding DNA: TGTGCCAGCAGTCCAGCGGGACTAGCGGAATACGAGCAGTACTTC. It yields the protein CASSPAGLAEYEQYF.

This clone was found a few times. V usage is TRBV2 and J usage is TRBJ1-2, with TRBD1 as a possible D gene (5 bases). The germline V gene encodes CDR1 SNHLY and CDR2 FYNNEI. The CDR3 spans 12 residues. Deletions cut 8 bases from V and 3 bases from J, with 10 bases between. The CDR3 DNA is TGTGCCAGCGGCAGGGACTACTATGGCTACACCTTC. It codes for CASGRDYYGYTF.

CDR3 coding DNA: TGCAGCGTTGCATTGGGTAACTACGAGCAGTACTTC. The encoded protein is CSVALGNYEQYF. This chain links TRBV29-1 with TRBJ2-7; D is unclear. The germline V and J ends were trimmed by 4 bases and 3 bases, with 10 bases remaining between them. Germline V gene sequence: CDR1 SQVTM, CDR2 ANQGSEA. The length of the CDR3 is 12 residues.

This chain connects TRBV2 to TRBJ1-5; D ambiguous. Trimming removed 5 bases at V and 0 bases at J, with 5 bases between. CDR3 length equals 13 residues. Germline CDR1 is SNHLY and CDR2 is FYNNEI. CDR3 loop: CASSPYSNQPQHF. CDR3 nucleotide sequence: TGTGCCAGCAGTCCGTATAGCAATCAGCCCCAGCATTTT.

The chain links TRBV6-4 to TRBJ2-2; D is ambiguous. This CDR3 comprises 12 residues. V was clipped by 6 bases and J by 6 bases, with 8 bases between them. CDR1 MRHNA and CDR2 SNTAGT come from the germline V gene. The CDR3 is CASSPDPGELFF. The CDR3 DNA reads as TGTGCCAGCAGCCCCGATCCCGGGGAGCTGTTTTTT.

This clone occurred a few times. The chain carries TRBV29-1 and TRBJ2-7; D not resolved. This CDR3 spans 11 amino acids. V lost 6 bases, J lost 3 bases, and 9 bases lay in between. Per the germline V gene, CDR1 is SQVTM and CDR2 is ANQGSEA. The DNA of the CDR3 is TGCAGCGTGTTGGCTAGCTACGAGCAGTACTTC. It codes for CSVLASYEQYF.

This chain uses TRBV27 with TRBJ2-1; 7 bases agree with TRBD1. The V and J ends lost 9 bases and 5 bases, in that order; junction bases with no gene match: 7. Germline-derived CDR1 and CDR2 are MNHEY and SMNVEV (reference sequence). The CDR3 totals 13 residues. CDR3 in amino acids: CASNDREHNEQFF. DNA for the CDR3: TGTGCCAGTAACGACAGGGAACACAATGAGCAGTTCTTC.

The gene calls are TRBV6-6 and TRBJ2-4, with D hard to call. CDR1 is MNHNY and CDR2 is SVGAGI in the germline V gene (reference sequence). The germline V and J ends were trimmed by 8 bases and 1 base, with 12 bases remaining between them. The CDR3 extends over 14 amino acids. CDR3 amino acids: CASGPGLAKNIQYF. DNA for the CDR3: TGTGCCAGCGGCCCTGGTCTTGCCAAAAACATTCAGTACTTC.

This rearrangement joins TRBV2 to TRBJ2-1; 7 positions match TRBD1. Germline V lookup: CDR1 SNHLY, CDR2 FYNNEI. The CDR3 consists of 12 residues. V was pared by 10 bases and J by 4 bases, with 4 bases of the junction left unmatched. The CDR3 here is CANWDRYNEQFF. DNA of the CDR3: TGTGCCAATTGGGACAGATACAATGAGCAGTTCTTC.

This clone turned up a few times. The rearrangement links TRBV7-9 to TRBJ1-4; TRBD1 matches 7 bases. Trimming took 6 bases from V and 2 from J; bases not matched to a gene: 3. CDR3 length equals 14 residues. CDR1 is SEHNR, CDR2 FQNEAQ, per germline (reference sequence). Here the CDR3 DNA reads TGTGCCAGCAGGGGGACAGATACTAATGAAAAACTGTTTTTT. Translating gives CASRGTDTNEKLFF.

This clone came up a few times. The J gene is TRBJ1-1, the V gene TRBV29-1, with 7 nucleotides matching TRBD1. Germline V CDR1 and CDR2: SQVTM, ANQGSEA. V lost 6 bases and J lost 7; bases outside the gene matches: 17. The CDR3 is 15 residues long. This CDR3 reads CSVGSVTRGDSEAFF. The CDR3 bases are TGCAGCGTCGGATCGGTGACGAGGGGGGACAGTGAAGCTTTCTTT. The full variable domain, with the rest looked up from reference TRBV29-1 and TRBJ1-1, is SAVISQKPSRDICQRGTSLTIQCQVDSQVTMMFWYRQQPGQSLTLIATANQGSEATYESGFVIDKFPISRPNLTFSTLTVSNMSPEDSSIYLCSVGSVTRGDSEAFFGQGTRLTVV.

The chain carries TRBV5-1 and TRBJ1-2, with 7 bases aligning to TRBD1. The V and J ends lost 4 bases and 3 bases, in that order; junction bases with no gene match: 6. Germline V lookup: CDR1 SGHRS, CDR2 YFSETQ. The CDR3 covers 14 residues. The CDR3 loop reads CASSPGTADYGYTF. The CDR3 nucleotides read TGCGCCAGCAGCCCAGGGACAGCGGACTATGGCTACACCTTC.

This clone was detected a few times. The genes are TRBV4-1 and TRBJ1-4, with 7 bases lining up with TRBD1. The CDR3 sequence is 15 residues long. Per germline, CDR1 MGHRA and CDR2 YSYEKL. V trimming: 0 bases; J trimming: 7 bases; junction bases outside the gene matches: 5. CDR3 region: CASSQDAAGGEKLFF. CDR3 DNA sequence: TGCGCCAGCAGCCAAGATGCGGCAGGGGGTGAAAAACTGTTTTTT.

V and J are TRBV29-1 and TRBJ2-1; D is ambiguous. Trimming took off 0 bases at V and 4 bases at J, with 7 bases between the two ends. Germline assignment: CDR1 SQVTM and CDR2 ANQGSEA. This CDR3 is built from 13 residues. The CDR3 here is CSVEEDRYNEQFF. The CDR3 nucleotides read TGCAGCGTTGAAGAGGACCGTTACAATGAGCAGTTCTTC.

The genes are TRBV4-1 and TRBJ2-2; D possibly corresponds to TRBD2 (6 bases). V shed 0 bases and J shed 7 bases, with 18 bases lying between them. The CDR3 sequence is 17 residues long. CDR1 is MGHRA and CDR2 is YSYEKL in the germline V gene. For the CDR3, the DNA is TGCGCCAGCAGCCAAGACCTGTCGCAGGGAGGTCACGGGGAGCTGTTTTTT. Translated: CASSQDLSQGGHGELFF.

This chain links TRBV4-1 with TRBJ2-7; D uncertain. V was clipped by 0 bases and J by 4 bases, with 4 bases between them. The CDR3 extends over 12 amino acids. Germline loops: CDR1 MGHRA, CDR2 YSYEKL. CDR3 sequence (DNA): TGCGCCAGCAGCCAAGATCGTTACGAGCAGTACTTC. Amino acids: CASSQDRYEQYF.

This clone was seen more than once but under ten times. V and J are TRBV5-1 and TRBJ2-6, with TRBD2 matching 9 bases. Per the germline V gene, CDR1 is SGHRS and CDR2 is YFSETQ. Germline trimming cut 5 bases from V and 0 bases from J; bases unmatched to any gene: 6. This CDR3 has 17 residues. As DNA, the CDR3 is TGCGCCAGCAGGCCTTTAGCGGGAGACTCTGGGGCCAACGTCCTGACTTTC. It is translated as CASRPLAGDSGANVLTF.

This clone was counted only a few times. The chain employs TRBV18 and TRBJ2-1; possibly TRBD2 for D (5 bases). V lost 6 bases to trimming and J lost 8 bases, with 11 bases between them. Per germline, CDR1 KGHSH and CDR2 LQKENI. This CDR3 is built from 12 residues. Written as DNA, the CDR3 is TGTGCCAGCTCCCCGGGAAGGGATGAGCAGTTCTTC. Its protein is CASSPGRDEQFF.

This clone is a singleton in its sample. The V and J genes are TRBV30 and TRBJ1-4; D uncertain. The CDR3 loop spans 14 amino acids. Germline V gene lookup returns CDR1 GTSNPN and CDR2 SVGIG (reference sequence). With 0 bases removed from V and 6 bases from J, the gap between germline ends came to 11 bases. The CDR3 coding sequence is TGTGCCTGGAGTGTAGGACTGAACCATGAAAAACTGTTTTTT. Residues: CAWSVGLNHEKLFF.

This chain connects TRBV7-2 to TRBJ1-2; TRBD1 is a possible D gene (5 bases). Deletions cut 0 bases from V and 2 bases from J, with 7 bases between. Germline V gene data show CDR1 as SGHTA and CDR2 as FQGNSA. This CDR3 is 14 amino acids long. CDR3 sequence: CASSLAWGNYGYTF. CDR3 DNA sequence: TGTGCCAGCAGCTTAGCCTGGGGGAACTATGGCTACACCTTC. Full variable domain (remainder filled in from reference TRBV7-2 and TRBJ1-2): GAGVSQSPSNKVTEKGKDVELRCDPISGHTALYWYRQSLGQGLEFLIYFQGNSAPDKSGLPSDRFSAERTGGSVSTLTIQRTQQEDSAVYLCASSLAWGNYGYTFGSGTRLTVV.